This T cell receptor (beta chain) is drawn from a study of OX40 agonist ivuxolimab in advanced cancers. Study as a whole: Mean age approximately 55 years, range about 23 to 79; 82.7% male. The study's findings and limits: Average numbers of expanded clones were greater in CD8+ T cells than in CD4+.

Using immunoSEQ multiplex PCR, the repertoire was profiled, and TCRdb retains in-frame clones only, with some absent. Here the sample spans around 69,000 clones, 80% to 90% being singletons. There are 16 residues in the CDR3. V lost 5 bases to trimming and J lost 5 bases; unmatched junction nucleotides: 7. Germline CDR1 reads SGHNT; CDR2 reads YYREEE (reference sequence). As for this clone: Its antigen is still unknown.

The TCR comes from an adult with an advanced solid tumor such as melanoma, head and neck, liver or kidney cancer. Sample: CD4+ or CD8+ T cells sorted from blood, taken in a trial of the OX40 agonist ivuxolimab. V and J are TRBV5-4 and TRBJ2-1; 13 bases are a match to TRBD2. The CDR3 spells CASRHGTSGNHNEQFF. DNA for the CDR3: TGTGCCAGCAGGCACGGGACTAGCGGGAACCACAATGAGCAGTTCTTC.